One and the same sample provided the 2 T cell receptor beta chains below, sequenced in a study of cytomegalovirus exposure and HLA in healthy donors. PCR was performed using 60 Vbeta and 13 Jbeta primers. The method was immunoSEQ multiplex PCR; TCRdb's version includes in-frame clones alone and lacks a portion of them. The sample has approximately 150,000 clones, nearly 90% seen once. The sequencing input was PBMCs. The receptors were gathered from a woman in her thirties or forties in good health and CMV-seronegative.

This chain uses TRBV28 with TRBJ1-5; no clear D. CDR3 length: 17 amino acids. Trimming stripped 3 bases from V and 1 base from J, with 16 bases between. Germline V gene lookup returns CDR1 MDHEN and CDR2 SYDVKM. CDR3 in DNA: TGTGCCAGCAGTTTGGGGTGGGCCAGCGGGAGCAATCAGCCCCAGCATTTT. This codes for CASSLGWASGSNQPQHF.

This clone has a handful of counts. The chain has TRBV6-4 and TRBJ2-2; D might be TRBD2 (7 bases). Germline V lookup: CDR1 MRHNA, CDR2 SNTAGT. The CDR3 totals 15 residues. V was cut by 3 bases and J by 1 base, with 9 bases left in between. The CDR3 DNA follows: TGTGCCAGCAGTGAAAGGGGGGGGAACACCGGGGAGCTGTTTTTT. It codes for CASSERGGNTGELFF.